A selection of T cell receptor beta chains follows, all from one sample in a study of vaccination and CD4 T cells after COVID-19. These receptors lack a known antigen. TCRdb re-called the PCR reads through MiXCR, storing one row per CDR3 protein. This table has under 20,000 distinct CDR3 sequences, about 40% appearing once. Sample: CD4+ T cells from blood, cultured in vitro, taken before SARS-CoV-2 vaccination. The receptors stem from a human donor who received a COVID-19 vaccine. Each CDR3 is given with its conserved first and last residue. D genes are given only for firm matches. Expanded clones get a size class; other rows say once, few or many, or leave the size out.

DNA: TGTGCCACCAGTGAGCAATTAGCTTCCGAGCAGTACTTC
CDR3: CATSEQLASEQYF
length: 13
J: TRBJ2-7
size: NA
D: NA
V: TRBV24-1

DNA: TGTGCCAGTAGGGGGACAGTCGATGAAAAACTGTTTTTT
CDR3: CASRGTVDEKLFF
length: 13
J: TRBJ1-4
size: few
D: TRBD1
V: TRBV19

DNA: TGTGCCAGCAGCTCCGCCGGGAGAGAAAACTATGGCTACACCTTC
CDR3: CASSSAGRENYGYTF
length: 15
J: TRBJ1-2
size: few
D: NA
V: TRBV7-9

DNA: TGCGCCAGCAGGATCGGGCTCTATAGCAATCAGCCCCAGCATTTT
CDR3: CASRIGLYSNQPQHF
length: 15
J: TRBJ1-5
size: NA
D: NA
V: TRBV5-1

DNA: TGTGCCACCAGGGACAAGAGCTCCTACAATGAGCAGTTCTTC
CDR3: CATRDKSSYNEQFF
length: 14
J: TRBJ2-1
size: NA
D: NA
V: TRBV24-1

DNA: TGTGCCAGTAGTATAGGAGTTGGGGCTGGCCAAGAGACCCAGTACTTC
CDR3: CASSIGVGAGQETQYF
length: 16
J: TRBJ2-5
size: few
D: NA
V: TRBV19

DNA: TGTGCCAGCTCACCATCCACAGATACGCAGTATTTT
CDR3: CASSPSTDTQYF
length: 12
J: TRBJ2-3
size: NA
D: NA
V: TRBV18

DNA: TGTGCTAGTGGTCGGGTTCCAGGGGTGGATGGCTACACCTTC
CDR3: CASGRVPGVDGYTF
length: 14
J: TRBJ1-2
size: NA
D: NA
V: TRBV12-5

DNA: TGTGCCAGCAGTGACTCCTTAAGCGCCATTCACAATGAGCAGTTCTTC
CDR3: CASSDSLSAIHNEQFF
length: 16
J: TRBJ2-1
size: NA
D: NA
V: TRBV6-4

DNA: TGCGCCAGCAGCTTGGAAGGACCTGGCTCTGGAAACACCATATATTTT
CDR3: CASSLEGPGSGNTIYF
length: 16
J: TRBJ1-3
size: NA
D: NA
V: TRBV5-1

DNA: TGCGCCAGCAGCCCGGGACAGGGGGCGGTGATCGGATATGGCTACACCTTC
CDR3: CASSPGQGAVIGYGYTF
length: 17
J: TRBJ1-2
size: NA
D: TRBD1
V: TRBV5-1

DNA: TGTGCCAGCAGTTACTCGGTGGAGAACGAGCAGTACTTC
CDR3: CASSYSVENEQYF
length: 13
J: TRBJ2-7
size: few
D: NA
V: TRBV6-5

DNA: TGTGCCTGGAGTGTACTTTTAGGCTCTGGGGCCAACGTCCTGACTTTC
CDR3: CAWSVLLGSGANVLTF
length: 16
J: TRBJ2-6
size: NA
D: NA
V: TRBV30

DNA: TGTGCCAGCAGTCCGGCTAGCGGGGGCGCAGATACGCAGTATTTT
CDR3: CASSPASGGADTQYF
length: 15
J: TRBJ2-3
size: NA
D: TRBD2
V: TRBV27

DNA: TGTGCCAGTAGTCGTACCCTGAACACTGAAGCTTTCTTT
CDR3: CASSRTLNTEAFF
length: 13
J: TRBJ1-1
size: NA
D: NA
V: TRBV19

DNA: TGTGCCAGTAGTATAGTGAGCGGGGGGCCGGGAGATACGCAGTATTTT
CDR3: CASSIVSGGPGDTQYF
length: 16
J: TRBJ2-3
size: NA
D: TRBD2
V: TRBV19

DNA: TGCAGTGCCAAGTGGAGGGCGGGGGGAGCAGATACGCAGTATTTT
CDR3: CSAKWRAGGADTQYF
length: 15
J: TRBJ2-3
size: NA
D: TRBD2
V: TRBV20-1

DNA: TGCGCCAGCACCCCCGGTGGGACTAGCGCCAATGAGCAGTTCTTC
CDR3: CASTPGGTSANEQFF
length: 15
J: TRBJ2-1
size: NA
D: TRBD2
V: TRBV23-1

DNA: TGTGCCAGCAGTGAATCCCCACAGGGGGCCCACGAGCAGTACTTC
CDR3: CASSESPQGAHEQYF
length: 15
J: TRBJ2-7
size: few
D: TRBD1
V: TRBV2

DNA: TGTGCCAGCAGTTACCTCCGACAGGCCGTTGGCTACACCTTC
CDR3: CASSYLRQAVGYTF
length: 14
J: TRBJ1-2
size: few
D: NA
V: TRBV6-2/TRBV6-3

DNA: TGTGCCAGCAATCATAGAGGGTACGAGCAGTACTTC
CDR3: CASNHRGYEQYF
length: 12
J: TRBJ2-7
size: NA
D: NA
V: TRBV25-1

DNA: TGTGCCAGCAGTGACGTGAGGCAGTTCACTGAAGCTTTCTTT
CDR3: CASSDVRQFTEAFF
length: 14
J: TRBJ1-1
size: NA
D: NA
V: TRBV6-1

DNA: TGTGCCACCAGTGCCGAGTACCAAGAGACCCAGTACTTC
CDR3: CATSAEYQETQYF
length: 13
J: TRBJ2-5
size: few
D: NA
V: TRBV24-1

DNA: TGTGCCAGCAGCGTAGCGGAGGGGGGGCGGGAGACCCAGTACTTC
CDR3: CASSVAEGGRETQYF
length: 15
J: TRBJ2-5
size: once
D: NA
V: TRBV9

DNA: TGTGCCAGCAGCATGGGCGGGGACAATGAGCAGTTCTTC
CDR3: CASSMGGDNEQFF
length: 13
J: TRBJ2-1
size: few
D: NA
V: TRBV7-6

DNA: TGCAGTGCTAGAGTTCCGGCGGGAGGTAGGAGGACTGAAGCTTTCTTT
CDR3: CSARVPAGGRRTEAFF
length: 16
J: TRBJ1-1
size: few
D: NA
V: TRBV20-1

DNA: TGTGCCAGCAGCCTAACGAGTACGGGGGGCCACTTCCAAGAGACCCAGTACTTC
CDR3: CASSLTSTGGHFQETQYF
length: 18
J: TRBJ2-5
size: NA
D: NA
V: TRBV7-6